Listed here are 5 T cell receptor beta chains from one sample, sequenced in a study of cytomegalovirus exposure and HLA in healthy donors (dated by TCRdb to the late 2010s). To prepare the library, the immunoSEQ multiplex PCR assay was applied. The multiplex PCR relied on a mix of 60 forward primers for TCR Vbeta segments and 13 reverse primers for TCR Jbeta segments. Imported from immuneACCESS, the table was reduced by TCRdb to in-frame sequences with V and J called. These copies leave out some clones; in studies compared against another copy, an unresolved V gene accounts for under half, and the cause of the remainder is not known. The sample includes about 100,000 clones, with 60% to 80% observed a single time. About 2.6% of the sample rests with the top ten. The sequencing sample was made of PBMCs. Receptors originate from a man aged 45-65 years in good health and CMV-seropositive.

This chain connects TRBV27 to TRBJ2-1, with 11 bases matching TRBD2. J gave up 7 bases and V 3 bases, and 8 bases lay outside the gene matches. Germline V gene data show CDR1 as MNHEY and CDR2 as SMNVEV (reference sequence). CDR3 size: 16 residues. The CDR3 spells CASSFSLAGGLNEQFF. The CDR3 DNA is TGTGCCAGCAGTTTTTCTTTAGCGGGAGGGCTAAATGAGCAGTTCTTC.

The V call is TRBV5-8, the J call TRBJ1-2; the match to TRBD1 covers 9 bases. CDR1 and CDR2 (germline): SGHTS, YDEGEE. The CDR3 has 14 residues. Trimming took 5 bases from V and 7 from J; bases not matched to a gene: 9. The CDR3, as DNA: TGTGCCAGCAGTCGGGACAGGGACGGGGCTGGCTACACCTTC. Translating it yields CASSRDRDGAGYTF.

This clone was seen more than once but under ten times. This chain joins TRBV19 and TRBJ1-4; weak D call: TRBD1 (6 bases). The CDR3 extends over 15 amino acids. In germline, CDR1 is LNHDA, CDR2 SQIVND (reference sequence). V gave up 7 bases and J gave up 5 bases, with 17 bases separating them. The CDR3: CASIPSGRGNEKLFF. The CDR3 DNA is TGTGCCAGTATCCCATCGGGCAGGGGAAATGAAAAACTGTTTTTT.

The chain links TRBV20-1 to TRBJ2-5; possible D gene TRBD2, 7 bases. V was trimmed by 4 bases and J by 13 bases, leaving 16 bases between them. The CDR3 spans 11 residues. The germline CDR1 and CDR2 sequences are DFQATT and SNEGSKA (reference sequence). The CDR3 coding sequence is TGCAGTGCTATGGGGGCGGGAGAAGGGTACTTC. Its translation is CSAMGAGEGYF.

The J gene is TRBJ2-5, the V gene TRBV4-2; 12 bases are shared with TRBD2. CDR1 and CDR2 from the germline V gene are LGHNA and YNFKEQ. This CDR3 has 18 amino acids. J gave up 2 bases and V 0 bases, and 7 bases lay outside the gene matches. The CDR3 sequence is CASSQELAGGRNQETQYF. CDR3 nucleotides: TGTGCCAGCAGCCAAGAACTAGCGGGGGGCCGGAATCAAGAGACCCAGTACTTC.